What follows describes a single T cell receptor beta chain. Its matching antigen is unknown. Repertoires were generated with immunoSEQ multiplex PCR, while TCRdb's copy carries only in-frame clones and drops some. The sample includes 150,000 or so clones, roughly 90% of them seen just once. The CDR3 has 15 residues. Germline CDR1 is SGHVS and CDR2 is FNYEAQ. With 3 bases removed from V and 1 base from J, the gap between germline ends came to 11 bases. This entry is derived from a study of T cell responses to AZD1222 COVID-19 vaccine. Study outcomes and limitations: Among the donors, most were white British and more were female, and clonal diversity was possibly underestimated. CD4 TCRs associated with vaccination spanned spike, dominating at 160-218 and 743-854.

This TCR derives from an adult in good health. Source: peripheral blood, taken on day 0 of AZD1222 vaccination. The J gene is TRBJ2-3, the V gene TRBV7-6, with D possibly matching TRBD2 (6 bases). The CDR3 coding sequence is TGTGCCAGCAGCTTCCTAGGAGGGGGCACAGATACGCAGTATTTT. It translates to CASSFLGGGTDTQYF.